One sample yielded the 10 T cell receptor beta chains listed below, sequenced in a study of early T cells in non-severe SARS-CoV-2 infection. TCRdb reprocessed the 5' RACE reads via MiXCR and lists one record per CDR3 protein. This sample has about 36,000 distinct CDR3 sequences; 5% to 6.5% occur once, and the top ten carry roughly 29%. The sequenced sample was whole blood. The receptors were gathered from an adult who was a healthcare worker with PCR-confirmed SARS-CoV-2 infection or an uninfected control (not recorded which).

This clonotype was picked up many times. This chain uses TRBV7-9 with TRBJ1-4, with 9 bases fitting TRBD1. The CDR3 length is 14 residues. Germline V CDR1 and CDR2: SEHNR, FQNEAQ (reference sequence). J was trimmed by 8 bases and V by 3 bases; bases with no gene match: 4. This CDR3 is CASSFRDRDEKLFF. DNA of the CDR3: TGTGCCAGCAGCTTTCGGGACAGGGACGAAAAACTGTTTTTT.

In this sample, this clonotype turned up many times. The chain joins TRBV19 to TRBJ2-3, with a weak D call TRBD2 (6 bases). The CDR3 runs 13 residues. The V and J ends lost 10 bases and 4 bases respectively, with 15 bases between them. The germline CDR1 and CDR2 sequences are LNHDA and SQIVND (reference sequence). The CDR3 protein is CATNSWGADTQYF. Here the CDR3 DNA reads TGTGCCACCAACAGTTGGGGGGCAGATACGCAGTATTTT.

This clonotype has ten or more counts. The J gene is TRBJ2-7, the V gene TRBV11-2; 8 nucleotides agree with TRBD1. The J segment lost 3 bases and the V segment lost 3 bases, leaving 4 bases of the junction unmatched. Germline assignment: CDR1 SGHAT and CDR2 FQNNGV. The CDR3 is 14 amino acids. The CDR3 loop is CASSLGDRIYEQYF. Written as DNA, the CDR3 is TGTGCCAGCAGCTTGGGGGACAGGATCTACGAGCAGTACTTC.

This clonotype occurred many times. For the CDR3, the DNA is TGCAGTGCTAGCGACCCCTGGGGGACTAGCACAGATACGCAGTATTTT. Its protein is CSASDPWGTSTDTQYF. The rearrangement links TRBV20-1 to TRBJ2-3; D possibly corresponds to TRBD2 (6 bases). The CDR3 covers 16 residues. Trimming removed 3 bases at V and 0 bases at J, with 16 bases between. Germline V lookup: CDR1 DFQATT, CDR2 SNEGSKA (reference sequence).

This clonotype was picked up one time. V is TRBV20-1 and J is TRBJ2-7; D gene ambiguous. The CDR3 loop spans 13 amino acids. Germline V gene lookup returns CDR1 DFQATT and CDR2 SNEGSKA (reference sequence). V was clipped by 0 bases and J by 1 base, with 7 bases between them. The CDR3 nucleotides are TGCAGTGCTAGAGATGGTAATTCCTACGAGCAGTACTTC. This codes for CSARDGNSYEQYF.

The V and J genes are TRBV19 and TRBJ1-5, with a tentative D call TRBD1 (5 bases). The CDR3 has 15 amino acids. V lost 7 bases and J 3 bases, leaving 16 bases between the germline ends. Germline lookup yields CDR1 LNHDA and CDR2 SQIVND (reference sequence). The CDR3 nucleotides are TGTGCCAGTAACTGGGACGTACTATACAATCAGCCCCAGCATTTT. Its protein is CASNWDVLYNQPQHF.

This clonotype was seen repeatedly, ten times or more. The V call is TRBV6-5, the J call TRBJ2-1, with 13 positions matching TRBD2. The germline V gene encodes CDR1 MNHEY and CDR2 SVGAGI. The CDR3 is 15 residues long. V shed 5 bases, J shed 9 bases, and the junction held 7 bases outside the gene matches. The chain's CDR3 is CASSPGTSGIGEQFF. The DNA for the CDR3 is TGTGCCAGCAGTCCCGGGACTAGCGGGATCGGTGAGCAGTTCTTC.

Many counts were recorded for this clonotype. In DNA form, the CDR3 reads TGTGCCAGCAGCCCGCAGGGACTAGCCGTCTACGAGCAGTACTTC. Its protein is CASSPQGLAVYEQYF. The rearrangement uses TRBV7-9 and TRBJ2-7; 9 bases map to TRBD2. Germline CDR1 is SEHNR and CDR2 is FQNEAQ (reference sequence). This CDR3 has 15 amino acids. V lost 5 bases and J lost 3; bases outside the gene matches: 8.

This clonotype was counted ten times or more. The chain joins TRBV5-6 to TRBJ1-2; D uncertain. Looked up from germline, CDR1 is SGHDT and CDR2 is YYEEEE. V was shortened by 2 bases and J by 0 bases, with 11 bases between the two germline ends. The CDR3 is 15 residues long. CDR3 sequence: CASSFGRTANYGYTF. CDR3 DNA sequence: TGTGCCAGCAGCTTCGGCAGGACCGCTAACTATGGCTACACCTTC. Drawing the rest from reference TRBV5-6 and TRBJ1-2, the complete variable domain is DAGVTQSPTHLIKTRGQQVTLRCSPKSGHDTVSWYQQALGQGPQFIFQYYEEEERQRGNFPDRFSGHQFPNYSSELNVNALLLGDSALYLCASSFGRTANYGYTFGSGTRLTVV.

This clonotype was picked up many times. V usage is TRBV12-5 and J usage is TRBJ2-1; no firm D call. Trimming removed 1 base at V and 6 bases at J, with 10 bases between. The CDR3 has 14 amino acids. Germline loops: CDR1 LGHNT, CDR2 FRNRAP. This CDR3 is CASGLALSLNEQFF. CDR3 coding DNA: TGTGCTAGTGGTTTGGCGCTTTCTCTCAATGAGCAGTTCTTC.